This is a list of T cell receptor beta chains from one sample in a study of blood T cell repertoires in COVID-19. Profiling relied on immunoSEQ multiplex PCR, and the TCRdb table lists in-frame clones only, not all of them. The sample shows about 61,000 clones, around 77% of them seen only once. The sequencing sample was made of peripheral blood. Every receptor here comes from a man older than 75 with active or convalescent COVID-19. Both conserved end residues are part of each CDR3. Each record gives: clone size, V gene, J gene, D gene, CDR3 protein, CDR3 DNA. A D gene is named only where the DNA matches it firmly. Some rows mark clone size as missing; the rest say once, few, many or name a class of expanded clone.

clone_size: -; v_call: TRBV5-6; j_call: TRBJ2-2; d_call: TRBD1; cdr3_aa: CASKSTGGIGELFF; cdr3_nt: TGTGCCAGCAAGTCTACAGGGGGCATCGGGGAGCTGTTTTTT
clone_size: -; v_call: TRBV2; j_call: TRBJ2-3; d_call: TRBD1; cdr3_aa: CAGSGQWYPGTQYF; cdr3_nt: TGTGCCGGATCGGGACAGTGGTACCCGGGGACGCAGTATTTT
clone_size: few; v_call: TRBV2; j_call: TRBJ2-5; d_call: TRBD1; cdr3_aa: CATTLLMTGLQETQYF; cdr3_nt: TGTGCCACCACCCTTCTAATGACAGGGCTCCAAGAGACCCAGTACTTC
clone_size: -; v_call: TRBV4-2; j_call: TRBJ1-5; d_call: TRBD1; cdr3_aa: CASSRESVGQGVSQPQHF; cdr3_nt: TGTGCCAGCAGCCGTGAAAGTGTCGGACAGGGGGTAAGTCAGCCCCAGCATTTT
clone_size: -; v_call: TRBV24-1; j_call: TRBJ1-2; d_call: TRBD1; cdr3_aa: CATSDRHRDSPQLNYGYTF; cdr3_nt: TGTGCCACCAGTGATAGGCACCGGGACAGTCCTCAATTGAACTATGGCTACACCTTC
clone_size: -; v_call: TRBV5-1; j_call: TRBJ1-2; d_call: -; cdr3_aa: CASSPTVNYGYTF; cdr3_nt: TGCGCCAGCAGCCCGACAGTAAACTATGGCTACACCTTC
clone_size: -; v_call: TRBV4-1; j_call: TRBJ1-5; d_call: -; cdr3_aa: CASSQDSSQPQHF; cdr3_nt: TGCGCCAGCAGCCAAGATTCTTCTCAGCCCCAGCATTTT
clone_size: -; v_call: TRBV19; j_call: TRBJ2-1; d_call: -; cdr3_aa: CASRGLVVGVFSEQFF; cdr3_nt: TGTGCCAGTAGGGGCCTTGTCGTGGGCGTTTTTAGTGAGCAGTTCTTC
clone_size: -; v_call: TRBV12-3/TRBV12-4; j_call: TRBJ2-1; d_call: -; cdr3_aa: CASRERKTNEQFF; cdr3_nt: TGTGCCAGCAGGGAGCGGAAAACCAATGAGCAGTTCTTC
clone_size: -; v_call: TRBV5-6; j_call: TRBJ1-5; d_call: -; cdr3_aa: CASSIRGRGLQPQHF; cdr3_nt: TGTGCCAGCAGCATACGAGGTCGGGGTTTGCAGCCCCAGCATTTT
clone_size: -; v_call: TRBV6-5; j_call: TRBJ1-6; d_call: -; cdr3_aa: CASSPLSVLNSPLHF; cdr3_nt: TGTGCCAGCAGTCCTCTATCGGTCCTTAATTCACCCCTCCACTTT
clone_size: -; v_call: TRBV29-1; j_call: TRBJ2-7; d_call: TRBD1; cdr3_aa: CSGGGTGGSYEQYF; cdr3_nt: TGCAGCGGCGGGGGGACAGGGGGCTCCTACGAGCAGTACTTC
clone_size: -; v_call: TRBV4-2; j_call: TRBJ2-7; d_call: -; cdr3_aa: CASSPHRELEQYF; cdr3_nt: TGTGCCAGCAGCCCCCACCGGGAGCTCGAGCAGTACTTC
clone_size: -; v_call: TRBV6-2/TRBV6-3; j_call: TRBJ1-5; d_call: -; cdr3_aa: CASSYSRYNQPQHF; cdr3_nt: TGTGCCAGCAGTTACTCCAGATACAATCAGCCCCAGCATTTT